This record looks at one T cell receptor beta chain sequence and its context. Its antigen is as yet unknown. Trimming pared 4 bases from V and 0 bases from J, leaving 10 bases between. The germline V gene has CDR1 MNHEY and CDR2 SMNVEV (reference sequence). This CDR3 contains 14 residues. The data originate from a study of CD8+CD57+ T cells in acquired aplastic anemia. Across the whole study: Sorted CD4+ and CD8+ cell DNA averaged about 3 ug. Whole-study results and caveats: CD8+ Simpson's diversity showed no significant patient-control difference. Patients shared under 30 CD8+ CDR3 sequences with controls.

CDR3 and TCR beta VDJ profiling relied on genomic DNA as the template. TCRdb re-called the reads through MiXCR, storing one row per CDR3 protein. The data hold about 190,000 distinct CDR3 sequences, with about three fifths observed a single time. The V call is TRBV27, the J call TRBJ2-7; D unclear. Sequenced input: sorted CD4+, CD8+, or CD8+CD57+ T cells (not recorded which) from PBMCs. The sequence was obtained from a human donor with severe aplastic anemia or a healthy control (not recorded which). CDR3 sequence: CASSSPHYSYEQYF. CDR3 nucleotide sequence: TGTGCCAGCAGTTCTCCACACTACTCCTACGAGCAGTACTTC.